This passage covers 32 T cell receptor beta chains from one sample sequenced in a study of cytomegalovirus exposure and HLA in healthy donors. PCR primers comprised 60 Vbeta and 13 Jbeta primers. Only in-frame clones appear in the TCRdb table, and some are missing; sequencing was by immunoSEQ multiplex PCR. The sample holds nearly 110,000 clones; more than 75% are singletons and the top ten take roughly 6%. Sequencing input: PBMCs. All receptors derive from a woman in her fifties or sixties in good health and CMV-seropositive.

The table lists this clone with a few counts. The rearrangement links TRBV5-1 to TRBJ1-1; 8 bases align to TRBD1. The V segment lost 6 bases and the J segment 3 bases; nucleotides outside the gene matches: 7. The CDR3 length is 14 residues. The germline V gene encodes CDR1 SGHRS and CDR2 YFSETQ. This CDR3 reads CASTQAGGYTEAFF. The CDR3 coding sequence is TGCGCCAGCACCCAAGCAGGGGGCTACACTGAAGCTTTCTTT.

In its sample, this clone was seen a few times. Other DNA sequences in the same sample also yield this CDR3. The CDR3 spells CASSAQGFEQYF. CDR3 in DNA: TGTGCCAGCAGTGCACAGGGGTTCGAGCAGTACTTC. The chain joins TRBV6-1 to TRBJ2-7, with TRBD1 matching over 7 bases. The CDR3 contains 12 residues. Germline CDR1 reads MNHNS; CDR2 reads SASEGT. With V trimmed by 4 bases and J by 6 bases, 3 bases remained unmatched.

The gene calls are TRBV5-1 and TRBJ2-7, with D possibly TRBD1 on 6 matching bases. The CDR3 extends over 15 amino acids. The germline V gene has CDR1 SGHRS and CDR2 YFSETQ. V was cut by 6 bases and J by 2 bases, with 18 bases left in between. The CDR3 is CASKGDPRGTYEQYF. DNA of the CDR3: TGCGCCAGCAAGGGGGACCCCCGGGGAACCTACGAGCAGTACTTC.

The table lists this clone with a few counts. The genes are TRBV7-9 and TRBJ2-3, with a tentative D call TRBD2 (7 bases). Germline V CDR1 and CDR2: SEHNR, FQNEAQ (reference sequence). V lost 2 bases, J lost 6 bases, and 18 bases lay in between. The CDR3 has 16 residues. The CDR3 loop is CASSLKGGGGPDTQYF. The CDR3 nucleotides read TGTGCCAGCAGCTTAAAGGGGGGCGGGGGACCCGATACGCAGTATTTT.

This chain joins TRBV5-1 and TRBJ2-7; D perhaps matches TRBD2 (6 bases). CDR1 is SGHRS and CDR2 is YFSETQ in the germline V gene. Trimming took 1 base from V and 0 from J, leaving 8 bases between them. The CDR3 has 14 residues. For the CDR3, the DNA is TGCGCCAGCAGCTTGCGGGGGAACTCCTACGAGCAGTACTTC. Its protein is CASSLRGNSYEQYF.

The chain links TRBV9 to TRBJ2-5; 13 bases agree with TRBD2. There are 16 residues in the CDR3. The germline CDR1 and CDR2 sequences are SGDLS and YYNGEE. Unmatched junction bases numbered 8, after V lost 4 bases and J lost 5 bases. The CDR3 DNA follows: TGTGCCAGCAGCTCTCATGGACTAGCGGGGGTGGAGACCCAGTACTTC. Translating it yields CASSSHGLAGVETQYF.

The CDR3 DNA follows: TGTGCCAGCAGCCGAGTGACAGGGGGCAGAGAGACCCAGTACTTC. This translates into CASSRVTGGRETQYF. V is TRBV14 and J is TRBJ2-5; 10 nucleotides align to TRBD1. Trimming took 4 bases from V and 4 from J; bases not matched to a gene: 6. This CDR3 contains 15 residues. CDR1 and CDR2 (germline): SGHDN, FVKESK.

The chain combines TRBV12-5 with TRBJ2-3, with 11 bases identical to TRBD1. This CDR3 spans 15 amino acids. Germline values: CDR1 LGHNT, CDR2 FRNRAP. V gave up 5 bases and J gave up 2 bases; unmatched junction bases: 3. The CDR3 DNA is TGTGCTAGTGGTCAAGGACAGGGGGCCACAGATACGCAGTATTTT. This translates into CASGQGQGATDTQYF.

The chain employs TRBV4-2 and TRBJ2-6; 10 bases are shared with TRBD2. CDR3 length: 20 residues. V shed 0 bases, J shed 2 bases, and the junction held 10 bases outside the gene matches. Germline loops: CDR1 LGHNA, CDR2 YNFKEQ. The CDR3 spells CASSQDRSSGGAPGANVLTF. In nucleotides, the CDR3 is TGTGCCAGCAGCCAAGATAGATCCAGCGGGGGGGCCCCTGGGGCCAACGTCCTGACTTTC.

The CDR3 nucleotides are TGCGCCAGCAGCTTGCTTATACAGGGCAACAATGAGCAGTTCTTC. Protein: CASSLLIQGNNEQFF. The V call is TRBV5-1, the J call TRBJ2-1; a weak D match, TRBD1 (6 bases). V gave up 1 base and J gave up 5 bases, with 13 bases separating them. Germline V gives CDR1 SGHRS, CDR2 YFSETQ. The CDR3 runs 15 residues.

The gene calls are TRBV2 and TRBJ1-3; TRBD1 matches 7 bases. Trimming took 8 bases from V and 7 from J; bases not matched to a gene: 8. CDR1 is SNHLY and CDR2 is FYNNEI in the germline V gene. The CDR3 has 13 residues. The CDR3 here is CASESATGNTIYF. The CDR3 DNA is TGTGCCAGCGAGTCCGCGACAGGGAACACCATATATTTT.

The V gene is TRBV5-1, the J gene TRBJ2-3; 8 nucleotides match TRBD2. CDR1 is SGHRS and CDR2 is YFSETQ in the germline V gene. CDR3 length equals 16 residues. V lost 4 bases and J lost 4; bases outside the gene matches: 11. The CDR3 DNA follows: TGCGCCAGCAGCCTCCTACCGGGGGGGGTTGCAGATACGCAGTATTTT. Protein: CASSLLPGGVADTQYF.

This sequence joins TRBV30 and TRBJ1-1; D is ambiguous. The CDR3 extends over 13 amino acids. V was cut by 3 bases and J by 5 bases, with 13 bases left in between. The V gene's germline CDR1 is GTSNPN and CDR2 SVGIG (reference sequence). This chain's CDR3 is CAWREGPRTEAFF. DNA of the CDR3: TGTGCCTGGAGAGAGGGCCCGAGGACTGAAGCTTTCTTT.

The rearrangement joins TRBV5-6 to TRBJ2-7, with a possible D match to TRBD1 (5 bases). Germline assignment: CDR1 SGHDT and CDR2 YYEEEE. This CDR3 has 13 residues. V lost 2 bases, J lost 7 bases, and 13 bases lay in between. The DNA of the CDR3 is TGTGCCAGCAGCTTACCAGGGCCTGGTGAGCAGTACTTC. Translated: CASSLPGPGEQYF.

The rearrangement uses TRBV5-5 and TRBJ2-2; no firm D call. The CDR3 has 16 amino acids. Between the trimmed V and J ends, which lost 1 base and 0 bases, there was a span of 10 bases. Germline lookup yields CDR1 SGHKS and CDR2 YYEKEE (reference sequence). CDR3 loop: CASSLFAGANTGELFF. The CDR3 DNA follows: TGTGCCAGCAGCTTGTTCGCAGGTGCGAACACCGGGGAGCTGTTTTTT.

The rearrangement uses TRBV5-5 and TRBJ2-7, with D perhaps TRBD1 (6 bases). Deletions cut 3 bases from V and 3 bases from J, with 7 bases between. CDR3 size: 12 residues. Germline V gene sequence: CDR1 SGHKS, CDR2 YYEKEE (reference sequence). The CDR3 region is CASSWTVYEQYF. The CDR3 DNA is TGTGCCAGCAGCTGGACAGTCTACGAGCAGTACTTC.

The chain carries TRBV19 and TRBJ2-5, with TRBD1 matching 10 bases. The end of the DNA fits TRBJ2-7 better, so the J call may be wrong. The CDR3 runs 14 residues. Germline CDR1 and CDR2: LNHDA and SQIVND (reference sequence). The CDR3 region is CASSRGQGSYEQYF. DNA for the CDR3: TGTGCCAGTAGTAGGGGACAGGGGTCCTACGAGCAGTACTTC.

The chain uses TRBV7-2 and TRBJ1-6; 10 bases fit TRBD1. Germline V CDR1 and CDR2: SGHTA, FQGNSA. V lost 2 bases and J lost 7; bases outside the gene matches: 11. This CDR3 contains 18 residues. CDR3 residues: CASSLLGTGVVLNSPLHF. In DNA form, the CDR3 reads TGTGCCAGCAGCTTACTAGGGACAGGGGTCGTTCTAAATTCACCCCTCCACTTT.

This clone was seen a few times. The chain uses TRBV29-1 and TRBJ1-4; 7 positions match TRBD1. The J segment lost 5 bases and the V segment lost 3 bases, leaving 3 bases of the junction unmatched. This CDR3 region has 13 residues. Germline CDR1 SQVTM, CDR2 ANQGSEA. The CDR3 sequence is CSVDGTVNEKLFF. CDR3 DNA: TGCAGCGTTGACGGGACAGTCAATGAAAAACTGTTTTTT.

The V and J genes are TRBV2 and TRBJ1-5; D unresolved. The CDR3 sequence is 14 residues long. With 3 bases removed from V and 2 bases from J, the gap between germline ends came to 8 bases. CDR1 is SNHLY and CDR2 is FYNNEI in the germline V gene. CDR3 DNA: TGTGCCAGCAGTGAGTCAACAGGCAATCAGCCCCAGCATTTT. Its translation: CASSESTGNQPQHF.

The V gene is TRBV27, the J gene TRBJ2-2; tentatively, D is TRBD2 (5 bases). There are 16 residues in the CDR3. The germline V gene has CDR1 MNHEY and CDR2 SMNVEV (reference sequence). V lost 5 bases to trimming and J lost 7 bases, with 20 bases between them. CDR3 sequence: CASSPRTAPEFGELFF. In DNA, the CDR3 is TGTGCCAGCAGTCCTAGGACTGCTCCGGAATTCGGGGAGCTGTTTTTT.

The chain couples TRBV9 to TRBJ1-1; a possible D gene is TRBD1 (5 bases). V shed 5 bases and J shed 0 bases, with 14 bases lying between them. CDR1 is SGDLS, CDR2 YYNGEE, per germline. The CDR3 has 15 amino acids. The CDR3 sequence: CASRSWGEMNTEAFF. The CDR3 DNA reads TGTGCCAGCAGGAGCTGGGGGGAGATGAACACTGAAGCTTTCTTT.

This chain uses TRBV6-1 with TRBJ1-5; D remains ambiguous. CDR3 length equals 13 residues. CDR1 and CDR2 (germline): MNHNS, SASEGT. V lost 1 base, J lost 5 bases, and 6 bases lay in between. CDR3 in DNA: TGTGCCAGCAGTGAAGGGCCTTATCAGCCCCAGCATTTT. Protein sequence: CASSEGPYQPQHF.

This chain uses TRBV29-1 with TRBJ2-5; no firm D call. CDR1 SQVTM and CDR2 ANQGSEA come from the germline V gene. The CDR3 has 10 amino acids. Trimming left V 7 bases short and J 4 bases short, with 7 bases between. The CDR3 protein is CSAFRETQYF. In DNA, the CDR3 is TGCAGCGCCTTCAGAGAGACCCAGTACTTC.

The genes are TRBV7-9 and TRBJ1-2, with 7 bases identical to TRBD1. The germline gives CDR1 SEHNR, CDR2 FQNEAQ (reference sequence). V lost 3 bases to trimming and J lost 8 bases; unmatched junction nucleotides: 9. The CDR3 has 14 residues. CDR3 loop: CASSFSGTDGGYTF. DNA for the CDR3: TGTGCCAGCAGCTTTTCCGGGACAGACGGGGGCTACACCTTC.

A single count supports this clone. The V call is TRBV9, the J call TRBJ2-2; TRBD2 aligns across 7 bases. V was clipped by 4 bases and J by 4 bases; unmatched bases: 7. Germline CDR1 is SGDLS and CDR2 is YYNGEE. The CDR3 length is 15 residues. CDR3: CASSFRTSGTGELFF. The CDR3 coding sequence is TGTGCCAGCAGCTTTCGGACTAGTGGCACCGGGGAGCTGTTTTTT.

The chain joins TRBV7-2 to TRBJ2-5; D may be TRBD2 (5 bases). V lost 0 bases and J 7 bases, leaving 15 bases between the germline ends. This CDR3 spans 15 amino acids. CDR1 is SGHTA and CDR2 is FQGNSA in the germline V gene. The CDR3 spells CASSLAHSGEGTQYF. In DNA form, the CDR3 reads TGTGCCAGCAGCTTAGCCCACAGTGGCGAGGGGACCCAGTACTTC.

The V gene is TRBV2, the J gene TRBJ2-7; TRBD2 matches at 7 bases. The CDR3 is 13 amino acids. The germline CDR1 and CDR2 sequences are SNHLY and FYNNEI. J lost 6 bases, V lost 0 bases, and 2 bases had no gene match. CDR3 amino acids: CASSEAQRGEQYF. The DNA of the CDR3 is TGTGCCAGCAGTGAAGCCCAGCGGGGCGAGCAGTACTTC.

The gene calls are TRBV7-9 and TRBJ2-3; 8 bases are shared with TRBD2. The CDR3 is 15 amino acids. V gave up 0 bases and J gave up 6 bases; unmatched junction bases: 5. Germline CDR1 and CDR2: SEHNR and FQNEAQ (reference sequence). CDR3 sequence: CASSLAAGGGDTQYF. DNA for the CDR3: TGTGCCAGCAGCTTAGCCGCGGGGGGAGGGGATACGCAGTATTTT.

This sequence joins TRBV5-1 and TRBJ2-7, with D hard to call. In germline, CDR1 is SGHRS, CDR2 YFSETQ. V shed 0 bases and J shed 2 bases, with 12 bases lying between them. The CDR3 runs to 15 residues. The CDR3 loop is CASSLGAPRTYEQYF. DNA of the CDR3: TGCGCCAGCAGCTTGGGGGCACCTCGTACCTACGAGCAGTACTTC.

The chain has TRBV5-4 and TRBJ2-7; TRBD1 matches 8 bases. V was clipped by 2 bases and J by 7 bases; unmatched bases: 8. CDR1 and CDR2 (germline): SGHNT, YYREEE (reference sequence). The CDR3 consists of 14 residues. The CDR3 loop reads CASSFKTGEQEQYF. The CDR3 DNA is TGTGCCAGCAGCTTCAAGACAGGGGAGCAGGAGCAGTACTTC.

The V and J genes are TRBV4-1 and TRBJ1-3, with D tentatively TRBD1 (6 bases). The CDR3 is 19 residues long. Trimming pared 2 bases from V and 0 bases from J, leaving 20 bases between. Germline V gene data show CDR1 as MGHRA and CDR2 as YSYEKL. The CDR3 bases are TGCGCCAGCAGCCAAAACCATTATGGACAGAAAGACTCTGGAAACACCATATATTTT. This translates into CASSQNHYGQKDSGNTIYF.